This TCR beta chain stems from a study of regulatory T cells in long-lasting Graves disease. Turning to the study itself: Persistent cases were those of Graves' disease that involved over 5 years of antithyroid drugs with positive TSH receptor antibodies.

Study conclusions and caveats: Persistent disease was associated with favored TRBV28 usage and with favored use of TRBJ1-2 and TRBJ2-5.

There are many counts of this clonotype. Its specificity is unknown. Documented time point: persistent/refractory GD, antithyroid drugs over 5 years with positive TRAb. TCR sequences were obtained from RNA taken from PBMCs. With EDTA tubes as the receptacles, 7.5 to 9 milliliters of peripheral blood were drawn. Between the trimmed V and J ends, which lost 1 base and 7 bases, there was a span of 11 bases. Germline assignment: CDR1 SNHLY and CDR2 FYNNEI. The CDR3 has 14 residues. Arm-PCR of CDR3 regions and iRepertoire HTBI primers were used to build TCR beta libraries. TCRdb reprocessed the multiplex PCR reads via MiXCR and lists one record per CDR3 protein. This sample has about 470,000 distinct CDR3 sequences, with 20% to 25% found just once.

The chain links TRBV2 to TRBJ2-4, with a tentative D call TRBD2 (7 bases). The origin of this receptor is a female donor with Graves disease. Here the sequenced sample was peripheral blood mononuclear cells (PBMCs), taken when the disease was refractory, from a patient treated with antithyroid drugs. The CDR3 spells CASSEGGGGNIQYF. Written as DNA, the CDR3 is TGTGCCAGCAGTGAAGGAGGGGGGGGGAACATTCAGTACTTC.